A selection of T cell receptor beta chains follows, all from one sample in a study of T cells in Graves' hyperthyroidism and ophthalmopathy. TCRdb used MiXCR to reprocess the multiplex PCR reads, holding one entry per CDR3 protein. The sample consists of 300,000 to 450,000 distinct CDR3 sequences, approximately 13% of them appearing once. Sequences were obtained from blood. The source is a man aged 25 to 45 with Graves' hyperthyroidism that later progressed to Graves' ophthalmopathy. The CDR3 runs from the conserved cysteine through the conserved F or W. The D gene is left open where the match is weak. Clone size, where shown, is once, few, many, or a class for clones that have expanded.

j_gene: TRBJ2-7; d_gene: TRBD2; v_gene: TRBV12-5; abundance: few; CDR3nt: TGTGCTAGTGTAGCGGCTAGCGGGGGGTACGAGCAGTACTTC; CDR3aa: CASVAASGGYEQYF
j_gene: TRBJ2-3; d_gene: -; v_gene: TRBV5-1; abundance: few; CDR3nt: TGCGCCAGCAGCCCGAGGCCAGGGGGCACAGATACGCAGTATTTT; CDR3aa: CASSPRPGGTDTQYF
j_gene: TRBJ2-3; d_gene: -; v_gene: TRBV14; abundance: few; CDR3nt: TGTGCCAGCAAGGGGGGACACACAGATACGCAGTATTTT; CDR3aa: CASKGGHTDTQYF
j_gene: TRBJ2-1; d_gene: TRBD1; v_gene: TRBV3-1; abundance: -; CDR3nt: TGTGCCAGCAGCCAACCTTTGACAGGGGCCTACGATGAGCAGTTCTTC; CDR3aa: CASSQPLTGAYDEQFF
j_gene: TRBJ2-7; d_gene: TRBD2; v_gene: TRBV6-5; abundance: -; CDR3nt: TGTGCCAGCAGTTACCTGGGACTAGCTCTCCACGAGCAGTACTTC; CDR3aa: CASSYLGLALHEQYF
j_gene: TRBJ2-5; d_gene: TRBD2; v_gene: TRBV20-1; abundance: many; CDR3nt: TGCAGTGCTTCCGGACTAGCGGGGGTCGGGGCCCAGTACTTC; CDR3aa: CSASGLAGVGAQYF
j_gene: TRBJ2-7; d_gene: -; v_gene: TRBV28; abundance: -; CDR3nt: TGTGCCAGCAGTTTGCAGGGTCCTCTGGGCGAGCAGTACTTC; CDR3aa: CASSLQGPLGEQYF
j_gene: TRBJ1-1; d_gene: TRBD1; v_gene: TRBV6-1; abundance: many; CDR3nt: TGTGCCAGCAGTGCTCAGAACAGGGGGGAAGCTTTCTTT; CDR3aa: CASSAQNRGEAFF
j_gene: TRBJ2-7; d_gene: -; v_gene: TRBV19; abundance: once; CDR3nt: TGTGCCAGTAGTATGTTCGGGGACTCAACCTACGAGCAGTACTTC; CDR3aa: CASSMFGDSTYEQYF
j_gene: TRBJ1-2; d_gene: -; v_gene: TRBV7-9; abundance: few; CDR3nt: TGTGCCAGCAGCTCGCAGCTGCAGGGTATCTATGGCTACACCTTC; CDR3aa: CASSSQLQGIYGYTF
j_gene: TRBJ2-1; d_gene: TRBD2; v_gene: TRBV11-2; abundance: many; CDR3nt: TGTGCCAGCAGCCACGGGACTAGCGGGGGCCGGGACAATGAGCAGTTCTTC; CDR3aa: CASSHGTSGGRDNEQFF
j_gene: TRBJ2-1; d_gene: -; v_gene: TRBV7-9; abundance: many; CDR3nt: TGTGCCAGCCGTCAGGGAAGCGGCAATGAGCAGTTCTTC; CDR3aa: CASRQGSGNEQFF
j_gene: TRBJ1-1; d_gene: -; v_gene: TRBV6-6; abundance: -; CDR3nt: TGTGCCAGCAGTTACGGGGGGGCGCTTAAAACTGAAGCTTTCTTT; CDR3aa: CASSYGGALKTEAFF
j_gene: TRBJ2-3; d_gene: -; v_gene: TRBV27; abundance: many; CDR3nt: TGTGCCAGCAGTTTCCGTCAGGGGAGAGGTACAGATACGCAGTATTTT; CDR3aa: CASSFRQGRGTDTQYF
j_gene: TRBJ2-3; d_gene: TRBD2; v_gene: TRBV9; abundance: many; CDR3nt: TGTGCCAGCAGCGCCGCCCTCACCGGGGGGACAGATACGCAGTATTTT; CDR3aa: CASSAALTGGTDTQYF
j_gene: TRBJ2-3; d_gene: -; v_gene: TRBV6-1; abundance: many; CDR3nt: TGTGCCAGCAGAAAAGGGGGGTCCGGCGCCACAGATACGCAGTATTTT; CDR3aa: CASRKGGSGATDTQYF
j_gene: TRBJ2-2; d_gene: -; v_gene: TRBV29-1; abundance: -; CDR3nt: TGCAGCGTTGGGAGGGGACGGGACACCGGGGAGCTGTTTTTT; CDR3aa: CSVGRGRDTGELFF
j_gene: TRBJ2-5; d_gene: -; v_gene: TRBV5-1; abundance: few; CDR3nt: TGCGCCAGCAGCCCGCACCAAGAGACCCAGTACTTC; CDR3aa: CASSPHQETQYF
j_gene: TRBJ2-2; d_gene: -; v_gene: TRBV2; abundance: many; CDR3nt: TGTGCCAGCAGTGAACTAGGGTACGGGGAGCTGTTTTTT; CDR3aa: CASSELGYGELFF
j_gene: TRBJ2-7; d_gene: TRBD2; v_gene: TRBV19; abundance: -; CDR3nt: TGTGCCAGTAGTATGCGGGGGGACTGGGGTTACGAGCAGTACTTC; CDR3aa: CASSMRGDWGYEQYF
j_gene: TRBJ2-3; d_gene: TRBD2; v_gene: TRBV28; abundance: few; CDR3nt: TGTGCCAGCAGTCCGGGAGGGGGGTCATCTAGCACAGATACGCAGTATTTT; CDR3aa: CASSPGGGSSSTDTQYF
j_gene: TRBJ2-1; d_gene: -; v_gene: TRBV14; abundance: many; CDR3nt: TGTGCCAGCAACAAACAGGGATATGAGCAGTTCTTC; CDR3aa: CASNKQGYEQFF
j_gene: TRBJ1-1; d_gene: -; v_gene: TRBV4-1; abundance: -; CDR3nt: TGCGCCAGCAGCCAAGCTAACAGAGCCATGAACACTGAAGCTTTCTTT; CDR3aa: CASSQANRAMNTEAFF
j_gene: TRBJ1-1; d_gene: TRBD1; v_gene: TRBV12-3/TRBV12-4; abundance: many; CDR3nt: TGTGCCAGCAGTGGATATATATCGGGACAGCCAAACTACCGGATACCTGAAGCTTTCTTT; CDR3aa: CASSGYISGQPNYRIPEAFF
j_gene: TRBJ2-7; d_gene: -; v_gene: TRBV6-1; abundance: many; CDR3nt: TGTGCCAGCAGGGACGGAGCCTACGAGCAGTACTTC; CDR3aa: CASRDGAYEQYF
j_gene: TRBJ1-5; d_gene: -; v_gene: TRBV5-5; abundance: -; CDR3nt: TGTGCCAGCAGCTCGGTGGGGGATCAGCCCCAGCATTTT; CDR3aa: CASSSVGDQPQHF
j_gene: TRBJ2-4; d_gene: -; v_gene: TRBV6-6; abundance: many; CDR3nt: TGTGCCAGCAGTTACTCGGGGAGGGGGAACATTCAGTACTTC; CDR3aa: CASSYSGRGNIQYF
j_gene: TRBJ2-1; d_gene: -; v_gene: TRBV5-1; abundance: many; CDR3nt: TGCGCCAGCAGCGGCGGAGCCGTCGATGAGCAGTTCTTC; CDR3aa: CASSGGAVDEQFF
j_gene: TRBJ2-5; d_gene: TRBD2; v_gene: TRBV25-1; abundance: many; CDR3nt: TGTGCCAGCAGTGAAGGGCGGCGGGGGAGAGGGGAGACCCAGTACTTC; CDR3aa: CASSEGRRGRGETQYF
j_gene: TRBJ1-5; d_gene: -; v_gene: TRBV12-3/TRBV12-4; abundance: many; CDR3nt: TGTGCCAGCAGTTCGGTGTTAGGGGGTAGGAGCAATCAGCCCCAGCATTTT; CDR3aa: CASSSVLGGRSNQPQHF